A single TCR beta chain is shown here with its context. Its antigen is unidentified. Trimming took 1 base from V and 1 from J, leaving 10 bases between them. The CDR3 length is 15 residues. Germline values: CDR1 LGHNT, CDR2 FRNRAP. Profiled with immunoSEQ multiplex PCR; TCRdb holds only in-frame clones, not every one. This repertoire shows more than 20,000 clones, approximately 77% found once; its top ten account for under 25%. Time point of the sample: cycle 4 day 1 (C4D1), after more than five weeks of nivolumab. Relapse was seen in all patients after autologous stem cell transplantation, and brentuximab vedotin exposure was variable. These data originate in a study of PD-1 blockade in classical Hodgkin lymphoma. Whole-study results and caveats: By C4D1 there was a significant rise in CD4+ TCR diversity but not in CD8+ TCR diversity.

The sequence was collected from a human donor with classical Hodgkin lymphoma. The material sequenced was peripheral blood mononuclear cells (PBMCs), taken before the fourth cycle of nivolumab. The chain combines TRBV12-5 with TRBJ1-1, with a possible D match to TRBD1 (5 bases). CDR3 nucleotide sequence: TGTGCTAGTGGTTTGGAGGAGACAGAGAACACTGAAGCTTTCTTT. Amino acid sequence: CASGLEETENTEAFF.